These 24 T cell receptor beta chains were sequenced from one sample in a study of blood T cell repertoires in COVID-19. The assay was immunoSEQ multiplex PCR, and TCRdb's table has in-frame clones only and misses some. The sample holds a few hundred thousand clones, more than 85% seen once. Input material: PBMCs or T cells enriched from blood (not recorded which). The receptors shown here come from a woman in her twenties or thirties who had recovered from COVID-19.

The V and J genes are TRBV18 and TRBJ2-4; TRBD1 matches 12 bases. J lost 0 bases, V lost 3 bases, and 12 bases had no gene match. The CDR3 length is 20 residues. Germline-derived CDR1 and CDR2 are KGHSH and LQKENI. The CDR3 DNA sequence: TGTGCCAGCTCACCTGAACAGGGACAGGGGGCAGGGGGAGCCAAAAACATTCAGTACTTC. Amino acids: CASSPEQGQGAGGAKNIQYF.

CDR3 coding DNA: TGTGCCAGCAGTAACGGACTAGCGGGGGGGTTGAGGTCCTACAATGAGCAGTTCTTC. Its protein product is CASSNGLAGGLRSYNEQFF. The chain has TRBV6-7 and TRBJ2-1; 15 bases are a match to TRBD2. TRBV6-7 is filed as an ORF, its function uncertain. V lost 5 bases, J lost 1 base, and 9 bases stayed unmatched. CDR3 size: 19 residues.

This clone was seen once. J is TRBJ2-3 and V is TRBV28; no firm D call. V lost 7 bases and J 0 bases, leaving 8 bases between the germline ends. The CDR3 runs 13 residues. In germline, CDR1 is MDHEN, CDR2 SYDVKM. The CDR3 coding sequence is TGTGCCAGCATTGAGAGTAGCACAGATACGCAGTATTTT. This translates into CASIESSTDTQYF.

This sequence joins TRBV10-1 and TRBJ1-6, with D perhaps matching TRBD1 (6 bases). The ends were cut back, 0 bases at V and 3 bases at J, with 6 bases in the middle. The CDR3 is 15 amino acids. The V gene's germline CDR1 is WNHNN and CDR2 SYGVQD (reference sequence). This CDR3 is CASSESQGYNSPLHF. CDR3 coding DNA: TGCGCCAGCAGTGAGTCACAGGGCTATAATTCACCCCTCCACTTT.

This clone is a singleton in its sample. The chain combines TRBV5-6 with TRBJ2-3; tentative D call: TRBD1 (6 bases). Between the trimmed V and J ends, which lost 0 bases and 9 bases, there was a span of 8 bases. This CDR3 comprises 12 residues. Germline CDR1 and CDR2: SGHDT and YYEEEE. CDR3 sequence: CASSLGDMTQYF. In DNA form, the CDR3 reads TGTGCCAGCAGCTTGGGGGACATGACGCAGTATTTT. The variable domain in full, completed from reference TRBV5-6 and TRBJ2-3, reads DAGVTQSPTHLIKTRGQQVTLRCSPKSGHDTVSWYQQALGQGPQFIFQYYEEEERQRGNFPDRFSGHQFPNYSSELNVNALLLGDSALYLCASSLGDMTQYFGPGTRLTVL.

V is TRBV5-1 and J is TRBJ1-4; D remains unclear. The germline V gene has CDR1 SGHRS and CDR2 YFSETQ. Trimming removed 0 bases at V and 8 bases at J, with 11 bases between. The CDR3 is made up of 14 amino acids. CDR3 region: CASSLAGEREKLFF. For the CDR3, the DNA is TGCGCCAGCAGCTTGGCCGGGGAGCGCGAAAAACTGTTTTTT.

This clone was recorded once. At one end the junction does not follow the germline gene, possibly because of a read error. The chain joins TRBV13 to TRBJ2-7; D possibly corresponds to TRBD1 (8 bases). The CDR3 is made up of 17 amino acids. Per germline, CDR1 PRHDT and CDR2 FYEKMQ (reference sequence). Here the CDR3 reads CARSARGGDRPSYEQYF. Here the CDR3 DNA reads TGTGCCCGCAGCGCCAGGGGGGGGGACAGGCCATCCTACGAGCAGTACTTC.

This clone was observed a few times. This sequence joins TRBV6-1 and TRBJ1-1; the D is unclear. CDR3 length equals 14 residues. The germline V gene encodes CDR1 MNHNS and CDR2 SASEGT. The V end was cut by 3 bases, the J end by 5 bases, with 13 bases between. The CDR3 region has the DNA TGTGCCAGCAGTGATATCGGAAGGAGGACTGAAGCTTTCTTT. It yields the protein CASSDIGRRTEAFF.

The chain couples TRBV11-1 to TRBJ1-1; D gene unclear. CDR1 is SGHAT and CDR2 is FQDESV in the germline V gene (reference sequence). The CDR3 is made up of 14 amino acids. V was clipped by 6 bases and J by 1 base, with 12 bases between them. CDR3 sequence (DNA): TGTGCCAGCAGGCCAGATCCGGGGAACACTGAAGCTTTCTTT. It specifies CASRPDPGNTEAFF. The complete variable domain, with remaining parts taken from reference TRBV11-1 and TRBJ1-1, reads EAEVAQSPRYKITEKSQAVAFWCDPISGHATLYWYRQILGQGPELLVQFQDESVVDDSQLPKDRFSAERLKGVDSTLKIQPAELGDSAMYLCASRPDPGNTEAFFGQGTRLTVV.

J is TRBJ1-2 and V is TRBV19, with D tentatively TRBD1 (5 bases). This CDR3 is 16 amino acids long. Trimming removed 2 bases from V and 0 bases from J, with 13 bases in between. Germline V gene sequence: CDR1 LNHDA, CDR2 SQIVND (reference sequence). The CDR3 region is CASSIPGGGANYGYTF. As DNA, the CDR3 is TGTGCCAGTAGTATACCCGGGGGGGGAGCTAACTATGGCTACACCTTC.

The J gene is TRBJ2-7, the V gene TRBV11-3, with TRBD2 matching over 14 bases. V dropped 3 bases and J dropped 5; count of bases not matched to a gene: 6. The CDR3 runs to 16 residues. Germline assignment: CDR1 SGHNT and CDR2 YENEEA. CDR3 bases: TGTGCCAGCAGCTTGGGGACTAGCGGGGGTCTGGACGAGCAGTACTTC. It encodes CASSLGTSGGLDEQYF.

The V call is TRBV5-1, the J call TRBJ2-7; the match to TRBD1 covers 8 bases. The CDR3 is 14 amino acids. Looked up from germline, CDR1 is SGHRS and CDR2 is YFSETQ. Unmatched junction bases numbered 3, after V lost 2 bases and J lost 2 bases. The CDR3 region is CASSFQGAPYEQYF. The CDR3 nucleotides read TGCGCCAGCAGCTTCCAGGGGGCCCCCTACGAGCAGTACTTC.

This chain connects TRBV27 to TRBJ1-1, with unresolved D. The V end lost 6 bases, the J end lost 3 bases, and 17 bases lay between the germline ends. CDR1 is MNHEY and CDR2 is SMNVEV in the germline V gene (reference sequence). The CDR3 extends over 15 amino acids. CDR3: CASSPRLTPYTEAFF. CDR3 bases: TGTGCCAGCAGCCCAAGGTTGACACCTTACACTGAAGCTTTCTTT.

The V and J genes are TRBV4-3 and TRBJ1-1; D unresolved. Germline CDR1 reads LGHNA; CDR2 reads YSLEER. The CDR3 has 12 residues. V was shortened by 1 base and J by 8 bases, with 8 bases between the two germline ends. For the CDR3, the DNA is TGCGCCAGCAGCCAAGGCCACAGAGAAGCTTTCTTT. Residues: CASSQGHREAFF.

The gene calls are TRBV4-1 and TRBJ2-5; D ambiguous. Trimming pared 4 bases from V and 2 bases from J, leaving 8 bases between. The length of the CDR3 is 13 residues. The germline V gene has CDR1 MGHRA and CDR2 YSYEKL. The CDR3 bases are TGCGCCAGCAGCCTCCTCCCTCAAGAGACCCAGTACTTC. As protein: CASSLLPQETQYF.

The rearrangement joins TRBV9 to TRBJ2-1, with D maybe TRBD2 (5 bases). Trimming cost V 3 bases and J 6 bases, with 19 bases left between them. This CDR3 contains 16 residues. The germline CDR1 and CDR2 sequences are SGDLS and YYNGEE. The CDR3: CASSGEWQENFNEQFF. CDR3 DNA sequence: TGTGCCAGCAGCGGGGAGTGGCAGGAAAACTTCAATGAGCAGTTCTTC.

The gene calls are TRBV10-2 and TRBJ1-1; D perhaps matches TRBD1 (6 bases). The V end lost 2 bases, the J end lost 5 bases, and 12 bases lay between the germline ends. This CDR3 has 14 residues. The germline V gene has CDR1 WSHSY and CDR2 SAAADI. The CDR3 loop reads CASSEGGRYTEAFF. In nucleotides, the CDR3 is TGCGCCAGCAGTGAGGGGGGCAGGTATACTGAAGCTTTCTTT.

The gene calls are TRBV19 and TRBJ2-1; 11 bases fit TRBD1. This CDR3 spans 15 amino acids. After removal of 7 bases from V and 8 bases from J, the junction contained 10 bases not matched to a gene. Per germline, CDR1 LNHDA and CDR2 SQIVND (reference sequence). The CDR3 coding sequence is TGTGCCAGTAAACCTCCGGGACAGGGGGTCCATGAGCAGTTCTTC. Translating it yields CASKPPGQGVHEQFF.

CDR3 nucleotides: TGCGCCAGCAGCTTGGGGACAAACAATCAGCCCCAGCATTTT. Amino acids: CASSLGTNNQPQHF. The chain recombines TRBV5-1 with TRBJ1-5; weak D call: TRBD1 (5 bases). Germline lookup yields CDR1 SGHRS and CDR2 YFSETQ. Trimming removed 0 bases from V and 3 bases from J, with 7 bases in between. This CDR3 has 14 amino acids.

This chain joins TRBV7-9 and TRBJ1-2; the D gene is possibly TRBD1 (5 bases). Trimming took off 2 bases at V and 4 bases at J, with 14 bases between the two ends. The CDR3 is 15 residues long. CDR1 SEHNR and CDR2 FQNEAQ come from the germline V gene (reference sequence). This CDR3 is CASSLMSQGTYGYTF. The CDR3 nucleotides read TGTGCCAGCAGCTTAATGTCCCAGGGAACCTATGGCTACACCTTC.

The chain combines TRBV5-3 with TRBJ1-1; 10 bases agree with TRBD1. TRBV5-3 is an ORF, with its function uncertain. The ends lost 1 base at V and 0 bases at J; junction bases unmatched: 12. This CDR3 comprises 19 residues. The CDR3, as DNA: TGTGCCAGAAGCTTGTCCGGGACAGGGGTTACTCTCATGAACACTGAAGCTTTCTTT. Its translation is CARSLSGTGVTLMNTEAFF.

In DNA, the CDR3 is TGTGCCACCAGTCAGCAGGGGGTTTCTGGCTACACCTTC. It encodes CATSQQGVSGYTF. The chain uses TRBV24-1 and TRBJ1-2; the match to TRBD1 covers 7 bases. The CDR3 length is 13 residues. V shed 6 bases, J shed 7 bases, and the junction held 7 bases outside the gene matches. Per germline, CDR1 KGHDR and CDR2 SFDVKD.

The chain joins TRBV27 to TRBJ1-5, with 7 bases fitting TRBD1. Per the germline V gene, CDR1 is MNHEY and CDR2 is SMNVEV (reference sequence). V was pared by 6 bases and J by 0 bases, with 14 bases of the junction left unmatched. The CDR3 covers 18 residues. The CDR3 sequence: CASSHIFDRADSNQPQHF. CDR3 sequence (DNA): TGTGCCAGCAGCCATATCTTCGACAGGGCCGATAGCAATCAGCCCCAGCATTTT.

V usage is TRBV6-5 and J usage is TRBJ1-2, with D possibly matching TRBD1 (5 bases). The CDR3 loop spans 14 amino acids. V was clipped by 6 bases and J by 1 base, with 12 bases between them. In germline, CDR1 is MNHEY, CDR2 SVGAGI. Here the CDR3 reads CASRRTTFNYGYTF. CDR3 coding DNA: TGTGCCAGCAGACGGACAACGTTTAACTATGGCTACACCTTC.